Below, 8 T cell receptor beta chains from the same sample are listed, as sequenced in a study of Graves' ophthalmopathy and Graves' hyperthyroidism. RNA transcripts were the template, and TCR beta CDR3 regions were amplified from them. RT-PCR with HTBI primers came first, then second-round multiplex PCR. From the multiplex PCR reads, TCRdb called clonotypes with MiXCR, one entry per CDR3 protein. The table includes 560,000 or so distinct CDR3 sequences, about 35% detected once. The sample taken for sequencing was peripheral blood or thyroid tissue (not recorded which). The receptors stem from an adult man with Graves' hyperthyroidism.

Turning to this clonotype: The junction shows a germline mismatch at one end, possibly a read error. The gene calls are TRBV6-2 or TRBV6-3 and TRBJ1-5, with D uncertain. In germline, CDR1 is MNHEY, CDR2 SVGEGT. The CDR3 has 14 residues. The CDR3 region is CASRYSRSNQPQHF. The CDR3 DNA follows: TGTGCCAGCAGGTACTCAAGGAGCAATCAGCCCCAGCATTTT.

The CDR3: CASSESGLAGTDTQYF. In DNA form, the CDR3 reads TGTGCCAGCAGTGAATCCGGACTAGCGGGCACAGATACGCAGTATTTT. V and J are TRBV2 and TRBJ2-3, with 10 bases fitting TRBD2. The germline V gene encodes CDR1 SNHLY and CDR2 FYNNEI. The CDR3 consists of 16 residues. V was pared by 2 bases and J by 1 base, with 3 bases of the junction left unmatched. The full variable domain, rest sourced from reference TRBV2 and TRBJ2-3, is EPEVTQTPSHQVTQMGQEVILRCVPISNHLYFYWYRQILGQKVEFLVSFYNNEISEKSEIFDDQFSVERPDGSNFTLKIRSTKLEDSAMYFCASSESGLAGTDTQYFGPGTRLTVL.

Regarding this clonotype: A clone one base away is much larger, so this may be a read error. The chain links TRBV7-6 to TRBJ1-6, with 9 positions matching TRBD1. The CDR3 is made up of 16 amino acids. Looked up from germline, CDR1 is SGHVS and CDR2 is FNYEAQ. The CDR3 DNA reads TGCGCCGGCAGCATCGACACCGGGACAGGGAATTCACCCCTCCACTTT. It encodes CAGSIDTGTGNSPLHF.

This clonotype was counted between two and nine times. The chain links TRBV27 to TRBJ1-4, with D possibly matching TRBD1 (5 bases). With 7 bases removed from V and 16 bases from J, the gap between germline ends came to 13 bases. The CDR3 length is 10 residues. The germline V gene has CDR1 MNHEY and CDR2 SMNVEV (reference sequence). CDR3 sequence (DNA): TGTGCCAGCAAACCGGGGGACTGGTTTTTT. Protein product: CASKPGDWFF.

This clonotype was observed at least ten times. The V call is TRBV14, the J call TRBJ1-1, with D perhaps TRBD1 (5 bases). Germline V lookup: CDR1 SGHDN, CDR2 FVKESK. The CDR3 loop spans 16 amino acids. Trimming removed 3 bases from V and 1 base from J, with 15 bases in between. The CDR3 region has the DNA TGTGCCAGCAGCCAGATGGGGGGGGGAGGGAACACTGAAGCTTTCTTT. Translating gives CASSQMGGGGNTEAFF.

This clonotype showed up many times. The V and J genes are TRBV20-1 and TRBJ1-1; the D gene is possibly TRBD1 (5 bases). V gave up 0 bases and J gave up 9 bases, with 11 bases separating them. The CDR3 runs to 12 residues. CDR1 and CDR2 (germline): DFQATT, SNEGSKA (reference sequence). CDR3 in DNA: TGCAGTGCTAGAGAGGGGCGGGGGAAAGCTTTCTTT. It translates to CSAREGRGKAFF.

This chain links TRBV12-5 with TRBJ2-7; D gene uncertain. The J call is uncertain, as TRBJ2-1 better fits the DNA end. The V gene's germline CDR1 is LGHNT and CDR2 FRNRAP. There are 12 residues in the CDR3. DNA for the CDR3: TGTGCCAGCATTGATACCTACAATGAGCAGTTCTTC. Translating it yields CASIDTYNEQFF.

This clonotype has just a few counts. The chain employs TRBV19 and TRBJ2-7; 9 nucleotides line up with TRBD2. CDR1 and CDR2 from the germline V gene are LNHDA and SQIVND (reference sequence). Trimming cost V 3 bases and J 9 bases; bases outside gene matches: 12. CDR3 length: 15 amino acids. CDR3 DNA: TGTGCCAGTAGTATGGCGGGAGGGCCCACAGATACGCAGTACTTC. Its translation is CASSMAGGPTDTQYF.